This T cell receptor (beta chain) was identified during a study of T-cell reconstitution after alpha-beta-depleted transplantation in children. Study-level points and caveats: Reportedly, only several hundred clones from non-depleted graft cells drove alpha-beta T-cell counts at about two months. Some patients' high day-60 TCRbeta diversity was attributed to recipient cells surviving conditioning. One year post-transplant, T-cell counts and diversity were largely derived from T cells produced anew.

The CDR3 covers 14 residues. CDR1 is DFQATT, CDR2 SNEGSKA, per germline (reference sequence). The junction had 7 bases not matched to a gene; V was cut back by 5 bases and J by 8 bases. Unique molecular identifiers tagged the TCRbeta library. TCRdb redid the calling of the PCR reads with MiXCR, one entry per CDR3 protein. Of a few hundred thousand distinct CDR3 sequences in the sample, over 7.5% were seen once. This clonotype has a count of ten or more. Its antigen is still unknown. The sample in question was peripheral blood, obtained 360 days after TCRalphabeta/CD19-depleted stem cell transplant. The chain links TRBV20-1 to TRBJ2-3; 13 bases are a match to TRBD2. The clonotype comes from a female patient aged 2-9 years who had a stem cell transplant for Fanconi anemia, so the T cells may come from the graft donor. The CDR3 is CSAELAGGRGTQYF. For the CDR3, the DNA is TGCAGTGCTGAACTAGCGGGGGGGCGGGGTACGCAGTATTTT.